These T cell receptor beta chains were read from a single sample in a study of human T cells and chemical hapten exposure. TCRdb recomputed calls from the RACE reads with MiXCR, one row per CDR3 protein. The sample lists about 98,000 distinct CDR3 sequences; less than 14% were seen once. This specimen consisted of whole blood, obtained in connection with sensitization to the hapten diphenylcyclopropenone (DPC). The receptors derive from an older woman with alopecia areata. Some clones in this sample may be carry-over from other donors' samples. Each CDR3 is given without its conserved first and last residue. Each record gives: CDR3 length, D gene, V gene, clone size, CDR3 protein. A D gene is named only where the DNA matches it firmly. Part of the rows lack a size; the others show once, few, many or a class for expanded clones.

cdr3_length: 14; d_call: -; v_call: TRBV3-1; clone_size: few; cdr3_aa: ASSQTWRYSGNTIY
cdr3_length: 12; d_call: -; v_call: TRBV6-6; clone_size: -; cdr3_aa: ASSPADGGNTIY
cdr3_length: 12; d_call: -; v_call: TRBV11-2; clone_size: -; cdr3_aa: ASSLVGGQETQY
cdr3_length: 13; d_call: -; v_call: TRBV7-3; clone_size: many; cdr3_aa: ASSSDSQPFNEQF
cdr3_length: 12; d_call: TRBD1; v_call: TRBV2; clone_size: few; cdr3_aa: ASTKMDRKETQY
cdr3_length: 14; d_call: TRBD2; v_call: TRBV6-2/TRBV6-3; clone_size: few; cdr3_aa: ASSLAGGPPANEQF
cdr3_length: 10; d_call: -; v_call: TRBV2; clone_size: -; cdr3_aa: ASSEATGELF
cdr3_length: 12; d_call: -; v_call: TRBV5-1; clone_size: many; cdr3_aa: ASSLSTGNEKLF
cdr3_length: 11; d_call: -; v_call: TRBV5-6; clone_size: many; cdr3_aa: ASSLAGGAEAF
cdr3_length: 12; d_call: TRBD2; v_call: TRBV6-5; clone_size: -; cdr3_aa: ATRRGGGTYEQY
cdr3_length: 13; d_call: -; v_call: TRBV4-1; clone_size: -; cdr3_aa: ASSQDLPTGDTQY
cdr3_length: 13; d_call: -; v_call: TRBV5-1; clone_size: -; cdr3_aa: ASSLESGSYNEQF
cdr3_length: 15; d_call: TRBD2; v_call: TRBV6-1; clone_size: few; cdr3_aa: ASSEAPSGGVADTQY
cdr3_length: 13; d_call: TRBD1; v_call: TRBV5-1; clone_size: few; cdr3_aa: ASSFRQGAWNEQF
cdr3_length: 13; d_call: TRBD2; v_call: TRBV20-1; clone_size: many; cdr3_aa: SARDGDYNYNEQF
cdr3_length: 14; d_call: -; v_call: TRBV30; clone_size: many; cdr3_aa: AWSPTLLPGTYGYT
cdr3_length: 12; d_call: -; v_call: TRBV24-1; clone_size: few; cdr3_aa: ATSEGQVNTEAF
cdr3_length: 11; d_call: -; v_call: TRBV20-1; clone_size: many; cdr3_aa: SAETDANTEAF
cdr3_length: 13; d_call: -; v_call: TRBV5-1; clone_size: few; cdr3_aa: ASSLDQGMNSPLH
cdr3_length: 13; d_call: TRBD2; v_call: TRBV29-1; clone_size: -; cdr3_aa: SVEDLASGGDTQY
cdr3_length: 13; d_call: TRBD2; v_call: TRBV5-1; clone_size: many; cdr3_aa: ASSLAAGAYNEQF
cdr3_length: 12; d_call: -; v_call: TRBV20-1; clone_size: many; cdr3_aa: SSSFERYNSPLH
cdr3_length: 13; d_call: TRBD1; v_call: TRBV4-2; clone_size: many; cdr3_aa: ASSQDRGQWEKLF
cdr3_length: 12; d_call: -; v_call: TRBV5-1; clone_size: few; cdr3_aa: ASSLNRASETQY
cdr3_length: 10; d_call: -; v_call: TRBV29-1; clone_size: many; cdr3_aa: SVESHNYGYT
cdr3_length: 10; d_call: -; v_call: TRBV6-2/TRBV6-3; clone_size: few; cdr3_aa: ATGLRDYEQY
cdr3_length: 11; d_call: TRBD1; v_call: TRBV10-3; clone_size: many; cdr3_aa: AISGTGEQPQH
cdr3_length: 13; d_call: TRBD1; v_call: TRBV20-1; clone_size: many; cdr3_aa: SAIQGTGQNQPQH
cdr3_length: 12; d_call: -; v_call: TRBV20-1; clone_size: many; cdr3_aa: SARDLPGIHGYT
cdr3_length: 11; d_call: -; v_call: TRBV27; clone_size: many; cdr3_aa: ASSLWSRGEQF
cdr3_length: 14; d_call: -; v_call: TRBV6-5; clone_size: many; cdr3_aa: ASSYSIIIGVYGYT
cdr3_length: 13; d_call: -; v_call: TRBV27; clone_size: many; cdr3_aa: ASSLWGELNQPQH
cdr3_length: 13; d_call: -; v_call: TRBV3-1; clone_size: many; cdr3_aa: ASSPQSETNTEAF
cdr3_length: 13; d_call: -; v_call: TRBV6-1; clone_size: few; cdr3_aa: ASRGRQGLYETQY
cdr3_length: 12; d_call: TRBD1; v_call: TRBV29-1; clone_size: -; cdr3_aa: SVAGTGDGYEQY
cdr3_length: 12; d_call: -; v_call: TRBV10-2; clone_size: few; cdr3_aa: ASRGSITTGELF
cdr3_length: 10; d_call: -; v_call: TRBV16; clone_size: once; cdr3_aa: ASSPVVGEQF
cdr3_length: 11; d_call: TRBD1; v_call: TRBV2; clone_size: many; cdr3_aa: ASNKQGSETQY
cdr3_length: 12; d_call: TRBD2; v_call: TRBV6-1; clone_size: few; cdr3_aa: ATHGGGAGETQY
cdr3_length: 17; d_call: TRBD2; v_call: TRBV4-2; clone_size: many; cdr3_aa: ASSHRSGGATPAYNEQF
cdr3_length: 13; d_call: -; v_call: TRBV5-1; clone_size: few; cdr3_aa: ASSLMPGARREQY
cdr3_length: 13; d_call: -; v_call: TRBV14; clone_size: few; cdr3_aa: ASSQGGVGGPPLH
cdr3_length: 11; d_call: -; v_call: TRBV7-6; clone_size: few; cdr3_aa: ASSQGGTDTQY
cdr3_length: 16; d_call: TRBD1; v_call: TRBV7-9; clone_size: many; cdr3_aa: ASSPKLQGQKPTDTQY
cdr3_length: 11; d_call: -; v_call: TRBV18; clone_size: many; cdr3_aa: ASSQDGNTEAF
cdr3_length: 14; d_call: -; v_call: TRBV11-2; clone_size: -; cdr3_aa: ASSSHRSSAKNIQY